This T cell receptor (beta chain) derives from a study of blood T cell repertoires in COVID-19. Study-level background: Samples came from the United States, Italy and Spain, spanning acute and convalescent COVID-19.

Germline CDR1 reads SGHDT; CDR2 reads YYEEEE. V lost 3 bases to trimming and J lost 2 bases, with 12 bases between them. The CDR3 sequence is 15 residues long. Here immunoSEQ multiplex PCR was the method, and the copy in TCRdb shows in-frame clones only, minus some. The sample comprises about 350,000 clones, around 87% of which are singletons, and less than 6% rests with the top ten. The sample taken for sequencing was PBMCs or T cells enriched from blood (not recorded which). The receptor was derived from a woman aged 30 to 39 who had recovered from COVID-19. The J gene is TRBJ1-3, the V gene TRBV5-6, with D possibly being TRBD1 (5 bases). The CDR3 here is CASSWGLLTGNTIYF. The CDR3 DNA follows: TGTGCCAGCAGCTGGGGACTCCTGACTGGAAACACCATATATTTT. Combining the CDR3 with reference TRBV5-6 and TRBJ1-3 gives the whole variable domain DAGVTQSPTHLIKTRGQQVTLRCSPKSGHDTVSWYQQALGQGPQFIFQYYEEEERQRGNFPDRFSGHQFPNYSSELNVNALLLGDSALYLCASSWGLLTGNTIYFGEGSWLTVV.